Listed below are T cell receptor beta chains from one sample, sequenced in a study of T cells after posttransplantation cyclophosphamide. Data came from immunoSEQ multiplex PCR; TCRdb stores just in-frame clones and leaves some out. The profile shows approximately 45,000 clones, roughly 92% of them singletons. The specimen sequenced was PBMCs. The receptor set was obtained from a woman aged 50 to 60 in good health and a related stem cell transplant donor. CDR3s include the opening cysteine and the closing phenylalanine or tryptophan. Each record gives: clone size, D gene, J gene, V gene, CDR3 protein. D genes are given only for firm matches. The size of a clone is reported for some rows only, either as once, few or many, or as a class for expanded clones.

>.|TRBD1|TRBJ2-1|TRBV29-1
CSVEGQGAREQFF
>.|.|TRBJ1-3|TRBV9
CASSVGAGYNSGNTIYF
>once|.|TRBJ1-1|TRBV6-5
CASRGQSNTEAFF
>.|.|TRBJ2-2|TRBV5-1
CASSLRGANTGELFF
>.|TRBD2|TRBJ2-1|TRBV19
CASRKREGSNEQFF
>.|TRBD1|TRBJ1-2|TRBV5-6
CASSSDRGNYGYTF
>.|TRBD2|TRBJ2-3|TRBV27
CASSLSLAGGPYTQYF
>.|.|TRBJ2-7|TRBV29-1
CSVDHWGGRGYEQYF
>.|.|TRBJ2-1|TRBV19
CASSIGAGYNEQFF
>.|.|TRBJ2-2|TRBV5-1
CASSLSLGGGELFF
>.|.|TRBJ2-5|TRBV7-9
CASSSPSDYPAAQYF
>once|.|TRBJ2-5|TRBV12-1
CASSCLAGGHGRETQYF
>.|.|TRBJ1-1|TRBV12-5
CASGPGTTIKGAFF
>.|TRBD1|TRBJ1-2|TRBV19
CASSPTRDRGGYTF
>once|.|TRBJ2-3|TRBV2
CASIRQGTDTQYF
>.|TRBD2|TRBJ2-3|TRBV19
CASSRTSGGAGTDTQYF
>once|TRBD1|TRBJ1-4|TRBV18
CASSPKPSGQVATNEKLFF
>.|TRBD1|TRBJ1-6|TRBV4-2
CASSQGRDRANSPLHF
>.|TRBD2|TRBJ2-7|TRBV7-2
CASSSRGTSGSGRAYEQYF
>.|.|TRBJ2-5|TRBV5-5
CASSSRGQTETQYF
>.|.|TRBJ2-5|TRBV21-1
CASSKGPRDRASGPGQETQYF
>.|.|TRBJ2-3|TRBV11-2
CASSVNMGPSTDTQYF
>.|.|TRBJ1-1|TRBV5-1
CASSLDRVATTEAFF
>once|TRBD1|TRBJ2-2|TRBV10-3
CAIRQGTYTGELFF
>.|TRBD1|TRBJ1-2|TRBV27
CASILQGALEGYTF
>.|.|TRBJ2-5|TRBV4-2
CASSQQTWAETQYF
>.|TRBD2|TRBJ2-3|TRBV5-4
CASSAGGYSTDTQYF
>.|TRBD2|TRBJ2-1|TRBV19
CASSPGTSLEQFF
>.|.|TRBJ2-4|TRBV27
CASSLLTGNIQYF
>.|TRBD1|TRBJ1-1|TRBV6-1
CASSEAKGGRWSTEAFF
>.|.|TRBJ2-1|TRBV12-5
CASGSRINYNEQFF
>few|.|TRBJ1-2|TRBV10-2
CASSESRETANYGYTF
>.|TRBD1|TRBJ1-6|TRBV10-2
CASRPLQGGSPLHF
>.|.|.|TRBV2
CASSFGKGVGEQYF
>.|.|TRBJ2-1|TRBV5-1
CASSLGPTLRSYNEQFF
>.|TRBD1|TRBJ1-1|TRBV10-3
CAISESRTGRDTEAFF
>.|.|TRBJ2-2|TRBV19
CATHRTSNTGELFF
>.|.|TRBJ1-2|TRBV6-5
CASSYSSAGLYNTF
>.|TRBD1|TRBJ1-2|TRBV7-8
CASSLTSGQGGGYTF
>.|TRBD1|TRBJ1-4|TRBV7-9
CASSFQGADEKLFF
>.|.|TRBJ2-7|TRBV29-1
CSVVPYRDSYEQYF
>.|TRBD2|TRBJ2-1|TRBV29-1
CSVGPDLMREGESAEQFF
>.|.|TRBJ1-3|TRBV6-5
CASSDGDSGNTIYF
>.|.|TRBJ1-1|TRBV7-9
CASSLQKSTEAFF
>few|TRBD1|TRBJ1-1|TRBV2
CASSESRSGGAFF
>once|.|TRBJ2-7|TRBV10-3
CAIRPASSYEQYF
>.|.|TRBJ1-1|TRBV5-4
CASSLGGGNTEAFF
>.|.|TRBJ1-5|TRBV28
CASSPGTLLNQPQHF
>.|TRBD2|TRBJ2-4|TRBV29-1
CSVDGGGDIQYF
>.|TRBD1|TRBJ1-2|TRBV14
CASSQGSGQGNYGYTF
>.|TRBD2|TRBJ2-7|TRBV7-9
CASSPRDYTYEQYF
>few|TRBD1|TRBJ1-2|TRBV30
CAWKLDRGNYGYTF